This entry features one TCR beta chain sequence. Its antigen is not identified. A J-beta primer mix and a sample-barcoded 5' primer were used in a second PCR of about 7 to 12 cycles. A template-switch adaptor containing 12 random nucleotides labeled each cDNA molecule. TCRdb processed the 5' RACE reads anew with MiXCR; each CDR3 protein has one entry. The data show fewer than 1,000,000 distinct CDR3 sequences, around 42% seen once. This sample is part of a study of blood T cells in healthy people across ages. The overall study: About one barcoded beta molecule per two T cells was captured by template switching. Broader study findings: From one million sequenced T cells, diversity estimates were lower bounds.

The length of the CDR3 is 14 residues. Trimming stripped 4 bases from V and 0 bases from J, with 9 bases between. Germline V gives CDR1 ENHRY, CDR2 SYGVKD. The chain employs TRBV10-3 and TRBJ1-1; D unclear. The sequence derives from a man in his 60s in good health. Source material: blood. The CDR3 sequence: CAISGTGMNTEAFF. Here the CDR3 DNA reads TGTGCCATCAGTGGGACCGGCATGAACACTGAAGCTTTCTTT.